This passage covers 29 T cell receptor beta chains from one sample sequenced in a study of T cell responses to AZD1222 COVID-19 vaccine. This table comes from immunoSEQ multiplex PCR, and its TCRdb copy is limited to in-frame clones, with some not included. The data hold roughly 130,000 clones, with roughly 88% observed a single time. This sample comprised peripheral blood, obtained on day 0 of MenACWY control vaccination. Source of these receptors: an adult in good health.

This chain connects TRBV7-3 to TRBJ2-1; the D gene is possibly TRBD1 (6 bases). The germline V gene has CDR1 SGHTA and CDR2 FQGTGA. V was cut by 0 bases and J by 7 bases, with 10 bases left in between. CDR3 length: 14 amino acids. CDR3 DNA: TGTGCCAGCAGCTTAACGGTGGGGGCTAATGAGCAGTTCTTC. Translating gives CASSLTVGANEQFF.

The V gene is TRBV29-1, the J gene TRBJ1-1, with D perhaps TRBD1 (6 bases). Trimming left V 7 bases short and J 4 bases short, with 13 bases between. This CDR3 spans 12 amino acids. Germline assignment: CDR1 SQVTM and CDR2 ANQGSEA. CDR3 protein: CSADTGSTEAFF. CDR3 sequence (DNA): TGCAGCGCCGATACAGGGTCCACTGAAGCTTTCTTT. The entire variable domain, with the rest obtained from reference TRBV29-1 and TRBJ1-1, is as follows: SAVISQKPSRDICQRGTSLTIQCQVDSQVTMMFWYRQQPGQSLTLIATANQGSEATYESGFVIDKFPISRPNLTFSTLTVSNMSPEDSSIYLCSADTGSTEAFFGQGTRLTVV.

This chain joins TRBV7-3 and TRBJ2-1; 15 bases map to TRBD2. V trimming: 4 bases; J trimming: 8 bases; junction bases outside the gene matches: 6. The CDR3 length is 16 residues. Germline V CDR1 and CDR2: SGHTA, FQGTGA. In nucleotides, the CDR3 is TGTGCCAGCAGCTCCCTCGGGACTAGCGGGAGGCATGAGCAGTTCTTC. It specifies CASSSLGTSGRHEQFF.

The chain has TRBV29-1 and TRBJ1-2; TRBD1 matches at 8 bases. Per the germline V gene, CDR1 is SQVTM and CDR2 is ANQGSEA. The CDR3 consists of 15 residues. V lost 0 bases to trimming and J lost 5 bases; unmatched junction nucleotides: 8. The CDR3 loop is CSVEDARGLSYGYTF. CDR3 DNA: TGCAGCGTTGAAGACGCCAGGGGGCTATCATATGGCTACACCTTC. The whole variable domain, remainder taken from reference TRBV29-1 and TRBJ1-2, is SAVISQKPSRDICQRGTSLTIQCQVDSQVTMMFWYRQQPGQSLTLIATANQGSEATYESGFVIDKFPISRPNLTFSTLTVSNMSPEDSSIYLCSVEDARGLSYGYTFGSGTRLTVV.

The V gene is TRBV30, the J gene TRBJ2-5; D may be TRBD1 (5 bases). Trimming cost V 3 bases and J 3 bases, with 23 bases left between them. In germline, CDR1 is GTSNPN, CDR2 SVGIG (reference sequence). The CDR3 is 17 amino acids. The CDR3 DNA sequence: TGTGCCTGGAGCATAACCCGGGTCTCTAGGGGCGAAGAGACCCAGTACTTC. Translated: CAWSITRVSRGEETQYF. The full variable domain, in which reference TRBV30 and TRBJ2-5 provide the parts outside the CDR3, is SQTIHQWPATLVQPVGSPLSLECTVEGTSNPNLYWYRQAAGRGLQLLFYSVGIGQISSEVPQNLSASRPQDRQFILSSKKLLLSDSGFYLCAWSITRVSRGEETQYFGPGTRLLVL.

The genes are TRBV10-3 and TRBJ2-5, with 7 bases identical to TRBD1. CDR3 length: 15 residues. J was trimmed by 5 bases and V by 7 bases; bases with no gene match: 13. The V gene's germline CDR1 is ENHRY and CDR2 SYGVKD. The CDR3 spells CAITSGQDPRETQYF. The CDR3 nucleotides read TGTGCCATCACTTCCGGACAGGACCCGCGGGAGACCCAGTACTTC.

The gene calls are TRBV19 and TRBJ2-1; tentative D call: TRBD2 (6 bases). There are 16 residues in the CDR3. The V end lost 1 base, the J end lost 0 bases, and 10 bases lay between the germline ends. Per the germline V gene, CDR1 is LNHDA and CDR2 is SQIVND (reference sequence). The CDR3 region is CASSIGGTRSYNEQFF. CDR3 sequence (DNA): TGTGCCAGTAGTATAGGGGGGACTCGCTCCTACAATGAGCAGTTCTTC.

CDR3: CAWDLGVGDQPQHF. Here the CDR3 DNA reads TGTGCCTGGGACTTAGGGGTAGGAGATCAGCCCCAGCATTTT. The chain joins TRBV30 to TRBJ1-5; D possibly corresponds to TRBD1 (5 bases). Germline CDR1 reads GTSNPN; CDR2 reads SVGIG (reference sequence). The CDR3 runs 14 residues. Trimming cost V 5 bases and J 5 bases, with 16 bases left between them.

This clone appeared a few times. The chain uses TRBV5-1 and TRBJ2-7, with D possibly TRBD2 on 6 matching bases. The CDR3 extends over 13 amino acids. Per germline, CDR1 SGHRS and CDR2 YFSETQ. The V gene lost 4 bases and the J gene lost 6 bases, with 14 bases spanning the gap. CDR3 sequence: CASSQNTGAEQYF. CDR3 DNA sequence: TGCGCCAGCAGCCAAAATACGGGAGCCGAGCAGTACTTC. The full variable domain, with the rest looked up from reference TRBV5-1 and TRBJ2-7, is KAGVTQTPRYLIKTRGQQVTLSCSPISGHRSVSWYQQTPGQGLQFLFEYFSETQRNKGNFPGRFSGRQFSNSRSEMNVSTLELGDSALYLCASSQNTGAEQYFGPGTRLTVT.

The V gene is TRBV19, the J gene TRBJ1-5; TRBD1 is a possible D gene (6 bases). Deletions cut 5 bases from V and 5 bases from J, with 13 bases between. CDR1 is LNHDA, CDR2 SQIVND, per germline (reference sequence). This CDR3 has 14 residues. The CDR3 region is CASSLVGADQPQHF. CDR3 sequence (DNA): TGTGCCAGTAGTCTCGTGGGGGCCGATCAGCCCCAGCATTTT.

The V call is TRBV7-9, the J call TRBJ2-3; D perhaps matches TRBD1 (5 bases). This CDR3 is 17 amino acids long. Germline loops: CDR1 SEHNR, CDR2 FQNEAQ (reference sequence). V was pared by 5 bases and J by 0 bases, with 18 bases between. The CDR3 bases are TGTGCCAGCAGCCTACTGGGGCAGCCTACTAGCACAGATACGCAGTATTTT. Amino acids: CASSLLGQPTSTDTQYF.

This clone has only one observation. This chain connects TRBV7-3 to TRBJ2-3; 11 bases match TRBD2. V trimming: 1 base; J trimming: 4 bases; junction bases outside the gene matches: 1. The CDR3 extends over 15 amino acids. Germline V CDR1 and CDR2: SGHTA, FQGTGA. CDR3 coding DNA: TGTGCCAGCAGCTTAATACTAGCGGGAGCAGATACGCAGTATTTT. It yields the protein CASSLILAGADTQYF.

This chain links TRBV27 with TRBJ1-6, with 7 bases aligning to TRBD1. J lost 0 bases, V lost 8 bases, and 4 bases had no gene match. The CDR3 spans 15 residues. The germline gives CDR1 MNHEY, CDR2 SMNVEV (reference sequence). The CDR3 loop reads CASSRGSSYNSPLHF. The CDR3 region has the DNA TGTGCCAGCTCCAGGGGGAGCTCCTATAATTCACCCCTCCACTTT.

This clone was detected only once. J is TRBJ1-2 and V is TRBV6-5; 8 bases are a match to TRBD1. Per germline, CDR1 MNHEY and CDR2 SVGAGI. The V gene end was trimmed by 11 bases and the J gene end by 4 bases; junction bases not matched to a gene: 6. CDR3 size: 12 residues. CDR3 region: CAAGQGLYGYTF. For the CDR3, the DNA is TGTGCCGCCGGACAGGGCCTCTATGGCTACACCTTC.

V is TRBV29-1 and J is TRBJ2-2; the match to TRBD2 covers 7 bases. V lost 2 bases and J lost 2; bases outside the gene matches: 8. Germline V lookup: CDR1 SQVTM, CDR2 ANQGSEA. CDR3 size: 16 residues. The CDR3 reads CSVESGAGVNTGELFF. As DNA, the CDR3 is TGCAGCGTTGAAAGCGGGGCAGGAGTCAACACCGGGGAGCTGTTTTTT.

The chain has TRBV4-1 and TRBJ1-5, with unresolved D. V dropped 1 base and J dropped 3 bases, with 7 bases sitting between them. Germline V gene data show CDR1 as MGHRA and CDR2 as YSYEKL. The CDR3 consists of 14 residues. The CDR3 nucleotides are TGCGCCAGCAGCCAAGCCACAGCCAATCAGCCCCAGCATTTT. Translation: CASSQATANQPQHF.

This chain links TRBV28 with TRBJ1-1; D is uncertain. V lost 5 bases and J lost 5, with 18 bases in between. CDR3 size: 15 residues. Germline V gene data show CDR1 as MDHEN and CDR2 as SYDVKM. CDR3 sequence (DNA): TGTGCCAGCAGTAAGCTTAGGTGGGTGGGGACTGAAGCTTTCTTT. It translates to CASSKLRWVGTEAFF.

The chain employs TRBV24-1 and TRBJ2-5; perhaps D is TRBD1 or TRBD2 (6 bases each). Per the germline V gene, CDR1 is KGHDR and CDR2 is SFDVKD. Between the trimmed V and J ends, which lost 5 bases and 3 bases, there was a span of 18 bases. This CDR3 is 16 amino acids long. The DNA of the CDR3 is TGTGCCACCAGTGGGCAGCGGAGAGGGGGGAAAGAGACCCAGTACTTC. This encodes CATSGQRRGGKETQYF.

V gene TRBV5-5 combines with J gene TRBJ2-3; the D gene could be TRBD1 or TRBD2 (5 bases each). Germline CDR1 and CDR2: SGHKS and YYEKEE (reference sequence). The CDR3 sequence is 17 residues long. With 5 bases removed from V and 1 base from J, the gap between germline ends came to 20 bases. The CDR3 DNA sequence: TGTGCCAGCAGACCGGGCCTGGGGGACCGACGCACAGATACGCAGTATTTT. It codes for CASRPGLGDRRTDTQYF.

The count of this clone is one. This chain joins TRBV9 and TRBJ2-3, with D perhaps assigned TRBD1 or TRBD2 (5 bases each). Germline V lookup: CDR1 SGDLS, CDR2 YYNGEE. This CDR3 contains 15 residues. Trimming pared 0 bases from V and 2 bases from J, leaving 10 bases between. The DNA of the CDR3 is TGTGCCAGCAGCGTAGAAGGGACCAACACAGATACGCAGTATTTT. Its protein is CASSVEGTNTDTQYF.

The V gene is TRBV28, the J gene TRBJ2-2; maybe TRBD2 (5 bases). CDR3 size: 14 residues. Germline V gene sequence: CDR1 MDHEN, CDR2 SYDVKM. Trimming took off 5 bases at V and 6 bases at J, with 13 bases between the two ends. CDR3 in DNA: TGTGCCAGCAGTATCCCGGGGAAGGCCGGGGAGCTGTTTTTT. This translates into CASSIPGKAGELFF.

This clone was counted once. The genes are TRBV6-5 and TRBJ2-3, with D hard to call. CDR3 length: 15 residues. V gave up 5 bases and J gave up 3 bases, with 15 bases separating them. Germline V gene data show CDR1 as MNHEY and CDR2 as SVGAGI. Written as DNA, the CDR3 is TGTGCCAGCAGTCTCCTTGGGGTGGGAACAGATACGCAGTATTTT. It translates to CASSLLGVGTDTQYF.

This clone was detected only once. The chain combines TRBV30 with TRBJ1-1, with 8 bases fitting TRBD1. Per germline, CDR1 GTSNPN and CDR2 SVGIG (reference sequence). With 0 bases clipped from V and 7 bases from J, the junction kept 1 base outside the gene matches. This CDR3 contains 12 residues. The CDR3 coding sequence is TGTGCCTGGAGTGTACAGGGGGGTGAAGCTTTCTTT. Its translation is CAWSVQGGEAFF.

This rearrangement joins TRBV6-5 to TRBJ1-5, with 7 bases fitting TRBD1. This CDR3 is 14 amino acids long. V shed 6 bases and J 2 bases; nucleotides not matched to a gene: 4. Germline-derived CDR1 and CDR2 are MNHEY and SVGAGI. The CDR3: CASSRGQGNQPQHF. The CDR3 DNA reads as TGTGCCAGCAGCCGTGGACAGGGCAATCAGCCCCAGCATTTT.

As regards this clone: The junction and the germline gene differ at one end; a read error may be behind it. The V gene is TRBV7-7, the J gene TRBJ2-4, with D unclear. The CDR3 runs 13 residues. CDR1 and CDR2 from the germline V gene are SSHAT and FNYEAQ (reference sequence). The CDR3 sequence: CASSFRVGAIQYF. CDR3 in DNA: TGTGCTAGCAGCTTTAGGGTTGGTGCCATTCAGTACTTC.

The chain carries TRBV4-2 and TRBJ2-7; TRBD2 agrees at 11 bases. Germline V gene lookup returns CDR1 LGHNA and CDR2 YNFKEQ. V was clipped by 2 bases and J by 6 bases; unmatched bases: 15. The CDR3 extends over 18 amino acids. The CDR3 nucleotides are TGTGCCAGCAGCCAAACAACCGGGACTAGCGGTCGTGGGCTCGAGCAGTACTTC. This gives the protein CASSQTTGTSGRGLEQYF.

This chain connects TRBV19 to TRBJ2-7; 8 bases agree with TRBD1. The CDR3 extends over 15 amino acids. The germline V gene has CDR1 LNHDA and CDR2 SQIVND (reference sequence). V was pared by 2 bases and J by 4 bases, with 7 bases of the junction left unmatched. In nucleotides, the CDR3 is TGTGCCAGTAGTATAAGAGGACAGGGAACTTACGAGCAGTACTTC. This sequence encodes CASSIRGQGTYEQYF. The full variable domain, rest sourced from reference TRBV19 and TRBJ2-7, is DGGITQSPKYLFRKEGQNVTLSCEQNLNHDAMYWYRQDPGQGLRLIYYSQIVNDFQKGDIAEGYSVSREKKESFPLTVTSAQKNPTAFYLCASSIRGQGTYEQYFGPGTRLTVT.

This clone turned up a few times. The gene calls are TRBV6-5 and TRBJ1-5, with D maybe TRBD1 (5 bases). V dropped 6 bases and J dropped 4 bases, with 10 bases sitting between them. The CDR3 is made up of 13 amino acids. Germline values: CDR1 MNHEY, CDR2 SVGAGI. The CDR3 bases are TGTGCCAGCAGGCGGACAAGGAATCAGCCCCAGCATTTT. Amino acid sequence: CASRRTRNQPQHF.

The chain links TRBV3-1 (or the pseudogene TRBV3-2) to TRBJ2-7, with D hard to call. Looked up from germline, CDR1 is LGHDT and CDR2 is YNNKEL (reference sequence). Trimming took 0 bases from V and 0 from J, leaving 9 bases between them. The CDR3 is made up of 15 amino acids. For the CDR3, the DNA is TGTGCCAGCAGCCAAGATCATAGATACTCCTACGAGCAGTACTTC. Residues: CASSQDHRYSYEQYF.